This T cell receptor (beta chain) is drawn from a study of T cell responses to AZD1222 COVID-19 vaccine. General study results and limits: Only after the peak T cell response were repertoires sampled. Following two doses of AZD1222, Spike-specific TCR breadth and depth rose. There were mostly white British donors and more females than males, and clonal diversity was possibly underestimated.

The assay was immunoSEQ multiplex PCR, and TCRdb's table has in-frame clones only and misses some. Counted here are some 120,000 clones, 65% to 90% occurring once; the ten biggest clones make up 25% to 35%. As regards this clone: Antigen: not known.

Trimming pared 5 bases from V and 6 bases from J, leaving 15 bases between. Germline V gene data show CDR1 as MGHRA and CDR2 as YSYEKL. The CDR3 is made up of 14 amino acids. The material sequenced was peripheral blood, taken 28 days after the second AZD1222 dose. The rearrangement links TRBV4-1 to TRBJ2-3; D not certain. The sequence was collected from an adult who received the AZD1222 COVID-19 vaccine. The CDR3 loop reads CASSSDVGRDTQYF. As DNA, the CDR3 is TGCGCCAGCAGCAGCGACGTCGGGCGTGATACGCAGTATTTT.